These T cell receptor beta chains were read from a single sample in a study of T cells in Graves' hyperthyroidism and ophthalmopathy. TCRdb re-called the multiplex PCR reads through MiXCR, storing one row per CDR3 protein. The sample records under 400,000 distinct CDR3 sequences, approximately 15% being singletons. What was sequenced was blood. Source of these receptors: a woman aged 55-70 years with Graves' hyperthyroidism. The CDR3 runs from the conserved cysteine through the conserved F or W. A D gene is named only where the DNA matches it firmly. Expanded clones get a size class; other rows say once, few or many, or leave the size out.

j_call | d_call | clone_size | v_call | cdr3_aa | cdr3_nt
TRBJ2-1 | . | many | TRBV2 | CAVIEILDYNEQFF | TGTGCCGTAATTGAGATACTCGACTACAATGAGCAGTTCTTC
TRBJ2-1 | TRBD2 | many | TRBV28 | CATRLGGSWNEQFF | TGTGCCACCCGGTTAGGCGGGAGTTGGAATGAGCAGTTCTTC
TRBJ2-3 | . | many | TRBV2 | CASTPSGADTQYF | TGTGCCAGCACACCCAGCGGAGCAGATACGCAGTATTTT
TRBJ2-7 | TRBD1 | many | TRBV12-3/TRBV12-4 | CASRTGTGGYEQYF | TGTGCCAGCAGAACCGGGACAGGGGGCTACGAGCAGTACTTC
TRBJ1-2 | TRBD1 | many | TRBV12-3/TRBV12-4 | CASSLETGGRGYTF | TGTGCCAGCAGTTTAGAGACAGGGGGTCGAGGCTACACCTTC
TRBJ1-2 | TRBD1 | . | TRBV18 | CASSSTGGRSGYTF | TGTGCCAGCTCATCGACAGGGGGCCGGAGTGGCTACACCTTC
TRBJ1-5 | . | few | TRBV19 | CASSEMGQPQHF | TGTGCCAGTAGTGAGATGGGGCAGCCCCAGCATTTT
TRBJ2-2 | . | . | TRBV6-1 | CATTVNANTGELFF | TGTGCCACCACAGTTAATGCTAACACCGGGGAGCTGTTTTTT
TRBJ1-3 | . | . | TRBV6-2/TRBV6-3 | CATRPTGNTIYF | TGTGCCACCCGACCTACTGGAAACACCATATATTTT
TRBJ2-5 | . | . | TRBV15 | CATSRDTPYQETQYF | TGTGCCACCAGCAGAGATACGCCATACCAAGAGACCCAGTACTTC
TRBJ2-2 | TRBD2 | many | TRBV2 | CASSESGGVPGELFF | TGTGCCAGCAGTGAGTCGGGAGGGGTCCCCGGGGAGCTGTTTTTT
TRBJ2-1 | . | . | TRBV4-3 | CASSRGSGGLYNEQFF | TGCGCCAGCAGCCGTGGATCCGGGGGCCTTTACAATGAGCAGTTCTTC
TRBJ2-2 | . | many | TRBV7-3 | CASSPRLVDTGELFF | TGTGCCAGCAGCCCCCGACTAGTTGACACCGGGGAGCTGTTTTTT
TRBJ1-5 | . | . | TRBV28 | CASSPAGRLNQPQHF | TGTGCCAGCAGTCCCGCAGGGAGGCTTAATCAGCCCCAGCATTTT
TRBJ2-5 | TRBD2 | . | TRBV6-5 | CASSYYRTSGRGLETQYF | TGTGCCAGCAGTTACTATCGGACTAGCGGGAGAGGGTTAGAGACCCAGTACTTC
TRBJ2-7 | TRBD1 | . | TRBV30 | CAWTRQGTYEQYF | TGTGCCTGGACTCGACAGGGGACCTACGAGCAGTACTTC
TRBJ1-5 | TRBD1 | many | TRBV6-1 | CASSQQGASNQPQHF | TGTGCCAGCAGTCAACAGGGGGCATCCAATCAGCCCCAGCATTTT
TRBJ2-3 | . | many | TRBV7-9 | CASSHSLVGTDTQYF | TGTGCCAGCAGTCACTCACTCGTCGGCACAGATACGCAGTATTTT
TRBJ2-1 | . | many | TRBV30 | CAWSVSSFQFF | TGTGCCTGGAGCGTTTCTAGTTTTCAGTTCTTC
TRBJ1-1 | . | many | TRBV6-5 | CASSYAGQNTEAFF | TGTGCCAGCAGTTACGCAGGGCAGAACACTGAAGCTTTCTTT
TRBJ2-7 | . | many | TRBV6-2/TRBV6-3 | CASSYSVEAEEDPYEQYF | TGTGCCAGCAGTTACTCGGTCGAAGCGGAGGAGGACCCCTACGAGCAGTACTTC
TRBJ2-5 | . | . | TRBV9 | CASSADLGYQETQYF | TGTGCCAGCAGCGCAGATCTGGGGTACCAAGAGACCCAGTACTTC
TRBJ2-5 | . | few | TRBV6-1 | CASRRTGPPETQYF | TGTGCCAGCAGGAGAACAGGGCCCCCAGAGACCCAGTACTTC
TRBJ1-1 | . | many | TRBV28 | CASSSEGTEAFF | TGTGCCAGCAGTTCCGAGGGGACTGAAGCTTTCTTT
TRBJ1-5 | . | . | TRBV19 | CASSIRGAQPQHF | TGTGCCAGTAGTATAAGGGGGGCTCAGCCCCAGCATTTT
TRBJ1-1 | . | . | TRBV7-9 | CASSVQGMNTEAFF | TGTGCCAGCAGCGTACAGGGCATGAACACTGAAGCTTTCTTT
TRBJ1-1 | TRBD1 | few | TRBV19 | CASSRDSTNGAFF | TGTGCCAGTAGTAGGGACAGTACGAATGGAGCTTTCTTT
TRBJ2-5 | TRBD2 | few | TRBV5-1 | CASSRGGAADQETQYF | TGCGCCAGCAGTCGGGGAGGGGCCGCCGACCAAGAGACCCAGTACTTC
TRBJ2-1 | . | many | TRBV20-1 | CSAYYNEQFF | TGCAGTGCGTACTACAATGAGCAGTTCTTC
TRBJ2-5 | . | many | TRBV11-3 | CASSLGVAETQYF | TGTGCCAGCAGCTTAGGGGTTGCAGAGACCCAGTACTTC
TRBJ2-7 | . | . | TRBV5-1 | CASSLGGQTNYEQYF | TGCGCCAGCAGCTTGGGAGGACAGACAAACTACGAGCAGTACTTC
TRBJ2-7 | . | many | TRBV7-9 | CASSPPRAGSYEQYF | TGTGCCAGCAGCCCCCCCCGCGCGGGCTCCTACGAGCAGTACTTC
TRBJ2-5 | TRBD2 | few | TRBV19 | CASSISGRAGTQYF | TGTGCCAGTAGTATTAGCGGGAGGGCAGGGACCCAGTACTTC
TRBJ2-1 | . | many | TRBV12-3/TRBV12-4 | CASSSSAHNEQFF | TGTGCCAGCAGTTCCTCCGCGCACAATGAGCAGTTCTTC
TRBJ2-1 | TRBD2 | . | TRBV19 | CASSTNLNSLAGRGDEQFF | TGTGCCAGTAGTACTAACCTTAATAGCCTAGCGGGAAGAGGGGATGAGCAGTTCTTC
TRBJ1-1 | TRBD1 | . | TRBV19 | CASTPSTGMDTEAFF | TGTGCCAGTACCCCCTCGACAGGGATGGACACTGAAGCTTTCTTT
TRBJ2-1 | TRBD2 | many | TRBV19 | CASSIGGRANNEQFF | TGTGCCAGTAGTATAGGCGGGAGGGCAAACAATGAGCAGTTCTTC
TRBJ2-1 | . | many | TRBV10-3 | CAISGNSGYNEQFF | TGTGCCATCAGTGGTAATAGCGGATACAATGAGCAGTTCTTC
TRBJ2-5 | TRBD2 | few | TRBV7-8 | CASSRGRVGQETQYF | TGTGCCAGCAGCCGCGGGAGGGTTGGGCAAGAGACCCAGTACTTC
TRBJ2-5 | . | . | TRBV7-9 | CALSAAGQETQYF | TGTGCCCTCAGCGCGGCGGGACAAGAGACCCAGTACTTC
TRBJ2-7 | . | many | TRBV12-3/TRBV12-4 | CASSLRGLFYEQYF | TGTGCCAGCAGTTTGCGGGGGCTTTTCTACGAGCAGTACTTC
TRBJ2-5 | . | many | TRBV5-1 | CASSIGQGGNQETQYF | TGCGCCAGCAGCATAGGACAGGGAGGGAACCAAGAGACCCAGTACTTC
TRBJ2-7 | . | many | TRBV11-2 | CASSLEGIPAYREQYF | TGTGCCAGCAGCTTAGAAGGGATCCCCGCTTACAGGGAGCAGTACTTC
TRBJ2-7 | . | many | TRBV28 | CASKRGLRYEQYF | TGTGCCAGCAAGAGGGGTTTAAGGTACGAGCAGTACTTC
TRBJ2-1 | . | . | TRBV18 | CASSPGSNIMEQFF | TGTGCCAGCTCACCAGGCTCGAATATTATGGAGCAGTTCTTC
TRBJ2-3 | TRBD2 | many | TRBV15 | CATSRGLAGSTDTQYF | TGTGCCACCAGCAGAGGACTAGCGGGAAGCACAGATACGCAGTATTTT
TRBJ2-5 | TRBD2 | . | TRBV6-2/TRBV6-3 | CASSWREVQETQYF | TGTGCCAGCAGTTGGCGGGAGGTGCAAGAGACCCAGTACTTC
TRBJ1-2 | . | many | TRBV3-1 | CASSRQASNYGYTF | TGTGCCAGCAGCCGCCAGGCTTCTAACTATGGCTACACCTTC
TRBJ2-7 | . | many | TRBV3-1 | CASSPRDARAHEQYF | TGTGCCAGCAGCCCCCGGGACGCCCGAGCACACGAGCAGTACTTC
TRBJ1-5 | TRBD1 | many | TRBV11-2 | CASSLGGTGAQPQHF | TGTGCCAGCAGCTTGGGCGGGACAGGGGCTCAGCCCCAGCATTTT
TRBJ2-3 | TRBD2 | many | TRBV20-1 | CSATMTSGSITDTQYF | TGCAGTGCTACCATGACTAGCGGGAGTATCACAGATACGCAGTATTTT
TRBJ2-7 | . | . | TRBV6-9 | CASSYGAGGSYEQYF | TGTGCCAGCAGTTACGGTGCCGGAGGGAGCTACGAGCAGTACTTC
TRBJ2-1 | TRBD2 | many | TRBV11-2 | CASRSLAYNEQFF | TGTGCCAGCCGGTCACTAGCGTACAATGAGCAGTTCTTC
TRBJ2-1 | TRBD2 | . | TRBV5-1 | CASRQLAAIYNEQFF | TGCGCCAGCAGGCAACTAGCGGCTATCTACAATGAGCAGTTCTTC
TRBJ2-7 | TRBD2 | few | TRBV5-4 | CASSSHVGLAGGEQYF | TGTGCCAGCAGCTCACACGTCGGACTAGCGGGAGGCGAGCAGTACTTC
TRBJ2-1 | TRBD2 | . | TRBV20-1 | CSARADRGGGPVNEQFF | TGCAGTGCTAGAGCGGATCGTGGGGGAGGGCCCGTCAATGAGCAGTTCTTC